What follows are 20 T cell receptor beta chains derived from one specimen sequenced in a study of blood T cell repertoires in COVID-19. The protocol was immunoSEQ multiplex PCR, while the TCRdb copy is restricted to in-frame clones and leaves out a portion. The table records approximately 360,000 clones, around 83% of them present only once. The sequencing sample was made of PBMCs or T cells enriched from blood (not recorded which). The receptors come from a woman aged 45-65 years who had recovered from COVID-19.

The chain joins TRBV19 to TRBJ1-5, with TRBD1 matching 8 bases. Germline CDR1 LNHDA, CDR2 SQIVND (reference sequence). The CDR3 spans 13 residues. The V and J ends lost 5 bases and 7 bases, in that order; junction bases with no gene match: 4. CDR3 sequence: CASSGDRGQPQHF. The CDR3 DNA reads as TGTGCCAGTAGTGGCGACAGGGGCCAGCCCCAGCATTTT.

The J gene is TRBJ1-2, the V gene TRBV29-1; the match to TRBD1 covers 7 bases. Germline assignment: CDR1 SQVTM and CDR2 ANQGSEA. The CDR3 loop spans 14 amino acids. Trimming removed 7 bases from V and 8 bases from J; junction bases left unmatched: 16. The CDR3: CSAKQGISSGGYTF. The CDR3, as DNA: TGCAGCGCAAAACAGGGGATCTCCTCAGGGGGCTACACCTTC.

The V and J genes are TRBV9 and TRBJ2-1; 8 positions match TRBD1. CDR1 is SGDLS, CDR2 YYNGEE, per germline. CDR3 length: 15 amino acids. V shed 0 bases and J 3 bases; nucleotides not matched to a gene: 2. For the CDR3, the DNA is TGTGCCAGCAGCGTAGGGACAGGGCTCTACAATGAGCAGTTCTTC. Translation gives CASSVGTGLYNEQFF.

The rearrangement uses TRBV15 and TRBJ2-7; TRBD1 matches 9 bases. V trimming: 1 base; J trimming: 0 bases; junction bases outside the gene matches: 1. Germline V gives CDR1 LNHNV, CDR2 YYDKDF (reference sequence). The CDR3 length is 15 residues. This chain's CDR3 is CATSRGGQGSYEQYF. CDR3 coding DNA: TGTGCCACCAGCAGAGGGGGACAGGGCTCCTACGAGCAGTACTTC. Together with reference TRBV15 and TRBJ2-7, the CDR3 gives the full variable domain: DAMVIQNPRYQVTQFGKPVTLSCSQTLNHNVMYWYQQKSSQAPKLLFHYYDKDFNNEADTPDNFQSRRPNTSFCFLDIRSPGLGDTAMYLCATSRGGQGSYEQYFGPGTRLTVT.

This clone has more than one count but fewer than ten. The chain recombines TRBV5-4 with TRBJ1-6; a possible D gene is TRBD1 (6 bases). Germline V gene sequence: CDR1 SGHNT, CDR2 YYREEE (reference sequence). The CDR3 totals 14 residues. The germline V and J ends were trimmed by 1 base and 10 bases, with 12 bases remaining between them. The chain's CDR3 is CASSLQGLKSPLHF. The CDR3 DNA is TGTGCCAGCAGCTTGCAGGGGTTGAAATCACCCCTCCACTTT.

The chain combines TRBV4-1 with TRBJ1-5; 10 bases are shared with TRBD1. The CDR3 covers 18 residues. V lost 3 bases to trimming and J lost 1 base; unmatched junction nucleotides: 9. In germline, CDR1 is MGHRA, CDR2 YSYEKL. The CDR3 protein is CASSQGRQGAWSNQPQHF. The CDR3 nucleotides read TGCGCCAGCAGCCAGGGGCGACAGGGGGCTTGGAGCAATCAGCCCCAGCATTTT.

J is TRBJ1-2 and V is TRBV27, with 8 bases that match TRBD1. Germline lookup yields CDR1 MNHEY and CDR2 SMNVEV (reference sequence). With V trimmed by 3 bases and J by 7 bases, 13 bases remained unmatched. CDR3 size: 16 residues. The CDR3 DNA is TGTGCCAGCAGTTTTTTTACGGGACAGGCCATTGGTGGCTACACCTTC. It encodes CASSFFTGQAIGGYTF.

This clone was seen a few times. CDR3: CASSQEWKQNYGYTF. Written as DNA, the CDR3 is TGCGCCAGCAGCCAAGAATGGAAACAGAACTATGGCTACACCTTC. This chain uses TRBV4-3 with TRBJ1-2; D not resolved. CDR1 and CDR2 from the germline V gene are LGHNA and YSLEER. V was shortened by 0 bases and J by 2 bases, with 10 bases between the two germline ends. This CDR3 contains 15 residues.

This sequence joins TRBV5-1 and TRBJ2-1; 16 bases align to TRBD2. Looked up from germline, CDR1 is SGHRS and CDR2 is YFSETQ. This CDR3 spans 19 amino acids. The V gene end was trimmed by 0 bases and the J gene end by 4 bases; junction bases not matched to a gene: 7. As DNA, the CDR3 is TGCGCCAGCAGCTTGGCCGGGACTAGCGGGGGGGCCACGTACAATGAGCAGTTCTTC. Translating it yields CASSLAGTSGGATYNEQFF. Full variable domain (rest looked up from reference TRBV5-1 and TRBJ2-1): KAGVTQTPRYLIKTRGQQVTLSCSPISGHRSVSWYQQTPGQGLQFLFEYFSETQRNKGNFPGRFSGRQFSNSRSEMNVSTLELGDSALYLCASSLAGTSGGATYNEQFFGPGTRLTVL.

This sequence joins TRBV9 and TRBJ1-2; tentatively, D is TRBD1 (6 bases). This CDR3 contains 14 residues. The V end was cut by 0 bases, the J end by 5 bases, with 11 bases between. Germline values: CDR1 SGDLS, CDR2 YYNGEE. The CDR3 DNA is TGTGCCAGCAGCGTAGTACAGGGAGGGTATGGCTACACCTTC. Its protein is CASSVVQGGYGYTF. Together with reference TRBV9 and TRBJ1-2, the CDR3 gives the full variable domain: DSGVTQTPKHLITATGQRVTLRCSPRSGDLSVYWYQQSLDQGLQFLIQYYNGEERAKGNILERFSAQQFPDLHSELNLSSLELGDSALYFCASSVVQGGYGYTFGSGTRLTVV.

V gene TRBV4-3 combines with J gene TRBJ1-4; D uncertain. The CDR3 totals 13 residues. In germline, CDR1 is LGHNA, CDR2 YSLEER. The germline V and J ends were trimmed by 0 bases and 8 bases, with 7 bases remaining between them. Written as DNA, the CDR3 is TGCGCCAGCAGCCAAGATCGCCAGGAAAAACTGTTTTTT. Protein sequence: CASSQDRQEKLFF.

The count of this clone is one. The chain is built from TRBV27 and TRBJ1-4; D uncertain. The CDR3 totals 13 residues. Germline V CDR1 and CDR2: MNHEY, SMNVEV (reference sequence). V lost 3 bases and J lost 7, with 9 bases in between. CDR3 DNA sequence: TGTGCCAGCAGTTTGTGGAGTACTGAAAAACTGTTTTTT. It encodes CASSLWSTEKLFF.

The gene calls are TRBV23-1 and TRBJ1-5; possibly TRBD1 for D (5 bases). Being an ORF, TRBV23-1 has a function that is uncertain. This CDR3 has 16 amino acids. Trimming stripped 3 bases from V and 0 bases from J, with 12 bases between. CDR3 nucleotides: TGCGCCAGCAGTCATGACAGAGCCTATAGCAATCAGCCCCAGCATTTT. Protein: CASSHDRAYSNQPQHF.

The chain carries TRBV7-3 and TRBJ2-3; 7 nucleotides line up with TRBD2. The length of the CDR3 is 14 residues. V shed 5 bases and J 4 bases; nucleotides not matched to a gene: 6. Germline values: CDR1 SGHTA, CDR2 FQGTGA. The chain's CDR3 is CASSLGGRADTQYF. Written as DNA, the CDR3 is TGTGCCAGCAGCCTTGGAGGGAGGGCAGATACGCAGTATTTT.

V is TRBV21-1 and J is TRBJ2-7; TRBD2, the table's D call, was not compared with the DNA. TRBV21-1 is given as a pseudogene. The CDR3 covers 18 residues. CDR3 in DNA: TGTGCCAGCAGCAAAATATTCCGTTCCAGCGCTACAATTTACGAGCAGTACTTC. This codes for CASSKIFRSSATIYEQYF.

Only one count was recorded for this clone. This sequence joins TRBV5-1 and TRBJ2-3; no clear D gene. Per germline, CDR1 SGHRS and CDR2 YFSETQ. V was trimmed by 1 base and J by 6 bases, leaving 6 bases between them. The CDR3 length is 12 residues. In DNA, the CDR3 is TGCGCCAGCAGCTTGAACGGTGATACGCAGTATTTT. Translating it yields CASSLNGDTQYF.

This rearrangement joins TRBV7-8 to TRBJ2-7, with 13 nucleotides matching TRBD2. The germline V gene has CDR1 SGHVS and CDR2 FQNEAQ. V lost 5 bases to trimming and J lost 0 bases; unmatched junction nucleotides: 4. The CDR3 spans 16 residues. CDR3 protein: CASSAGTSGDSYEQYF. The CDR3 region has the DNA TGTGCCAGCAGCGCGGGGACTAGCGGGGACTCCTACGAGCAGTACTTC.

The chain links TRBV4-3 to TRBJ2-1; D gene uncertain. This CDR3 is 17 amino acids long. From germline, CDR1 is LGHNA and CDR2 YSLEER. Trimming stripped 0 bases from V and 4 bases from J, with 16 bases between. CDR3 loop: CASSQDATITSYNEQFF. CDR3 bases: TGCGCCAGCAGCCAAGACGCTACGATCACCTCTTACAATGAGCAGTTCTTC.

The gene calls are TRBV6-5 and TRBJ1-2; 7 nucleotides match TRBD1. The CDR3 extends over 14 amino acids. CDR1 is MNHEY and CDR2 is SVGAGI in the germline V gene. V lost 6 bases, J lost 11 bases, and 15 bases stayed unmatched. CDR3 DNA: TGTGCCAGCAGATATCCGGGACAGAGTAAGGGATACACCTTC. Translation gives CASRYPGQSKGYTF.

V and J are TRBV18 and TRBJ1-4; no clear D. CDR1 KGHSH and CDR2 LQKENI come from the germline V gene. The CDR3 covers 19 residues. Trimming cost V 0 bases and J 0 bases, with 17 bases left between them. The CDR3 bases are TGTGCCAGCTCACCACCACACCCCGGACTCATATCAACTAATGAAAAACTGTTTTTT. It encodes CASSPPHPGLISTNEKLFF.